The rows below give T cell receptor beta chains drawn from one sample of a study of T cells in Graves' hyperthyroidism and ophthalmopathy. TCRdb fed the multiplex PCR reads into MiXCR, producing one record per CDR3 protein. The sample contains hundreds of thousands of distinct CDR3 sequences, around 16% of which appear only once. The sequencing input was blood. The receptors stem from a woman under 40 with Graves' hyperthyroidism. Both conserved end residues are part of each CDR3. Fields, in order: J gene, D gene, V gene, clone size, CDR3 DNA, CDR3 protein. The D gene is left open where the match is weak. Only part of the rows carry a size: once, few, many, or a class if the clone is expanded.

TRBJ2-7,-,TRBV5-6,-,TGTGCCAGCAGCCCTAGTTGGGGCTACGAGCAGTACTTC,CASSPSWGYEQYF
TRBJ2-7,-,TRBV6-1,many,TGTGCCAGCGGCCTTGGAACGGAGGAGCAGTACTTC,CASGLGTEEQYF
TRBJ2-1,-,TRBV24-1,-,TGTGCCACCAGTGATTCTGACACTAGCAGGTCCTACAATGAGCAGTTCTTC,CATSDSDTSRSYNEQFF
TRBJ2-1,-,TRBV30,few,TGTGCCTGGGACCGTTATAGCCGCACTGAGCAGTTCTTC,CAWDRYSRTEQFF
TRBJ2-6,-,TRBV5-1,many,TGCGCCAGCAGCTTGGTACCGACTGGGGCCAACGTCCTGACTTTC,CASSLVPTGANVLTF
TRBJ2-3,TRBD2,TRBV12-3/TRBV12-4,many,TGTGCCAGCAGTTGGTGGCGGGAGGGCACAGATACGCAGTATTTT,CASSWWREGTDTQYF
TRBJ2-2,-,TRBV6-1,once,TGTGCCAGCAGTACGGACAGAGACACCGGGGAGCTGTTTTTT,CASSTDRDTGELFF
TRBJ2-5,-,TRBV6-1,many,TGTGCCAGCAGAGACGAGGGTTTAGAGACCCAGTACTTC,CASRDEGLETQYF
TRBJ1-4,-,TRBV13,-,TGTGCCAGCAGCTTGGGTCTTACAGAAGCAACTAATGAAAAACTGTTTTTT,CASSLGLTEATNEKLFF
TRBJ1-2,-,TRBV28,-,TGTGCCAGCAGGCCCGGGCAGCCGCCCCCTGGCTACACCTTC,CASRPGQPPPGYTF
TRBJ2-2,TRBD1,TRBV28,many,TGTGCCAGCAGTTCCACAGGGGTAGGGTGGGCCGGGGAGCTGTTTTTT,CASSSTGVGWAGELFF
TRBJ2-2,-,TRBV4-1,once,TGCGCCAGCAGCCAAGAGGAGGGGAACACCGGGGAGCTGTTTTTT,CASSQEEGNTGELFF
TRBJ2-3,TRBD2,TRBV7-2,many,TGTGCCAGCAGCTTAGCGACTCTGGGAGGGCCCACAGATACGCAGTATTTT,CASSLATLGGPTDTQYF
TRBJ1-3,-,TRBV7-3,-,TGTGCCAGCAGCTTAATCCCGTACAGTGGAAACACCATATATTTT,CASSLIPYSGNTIYF
TRBJ1-3,TRBD1,TRBV29-1,-,TGCAGCGTCACGACAGGGCCTGGAAACACCATATATTTT,CSVTTGPGNTIYF
TRBJ2-1,TRBD2,TRBV28,many,TGTGCCAGCAGACCCGGACTAGCTGAAGGGTACAATGAGCAGTTCTTC,CASRPGLAEGYNEQFF
TRBJ1-2,-,TRBV6-2/TRBV6-3,few,TGTGCCAGCAGTTACGAGGACAGATATGGCTACACCTTC,CASSYEDRYGYTF
TRBJ2-5,-,TRBV3-1,many,TGTGCCAGCAGCCATGGGACAACGCAAGAGACCCAGTACTTC,CASSHGTTQETQYF
TRBJ2-2,TRBD2,TRBV7-9,once,TGTGCCAGCAGTTCACTAGCGGGAAATGGGGCCGGGGAGCTGTTTTTT,CASSSLAGNGAGELFF
TRBJ1-1,-,TRBV18,many,TGTGCCAGCTCACCATCTAGGGATAACACTGAAGCTTTCTTT,CASSPSRDNTEAFF
TRBJ1-2,-,TRBV6-2/TRBV6-3,-,TGTGCCAGCAGCGAGAAGGGATATGGCTACACCTTC,CASSEKGYGYTF
TRBJ2-7,TRBD2,TRBV19,-,TGTGCCAGTAGTATTTCAGGACTAGCGGGACTTACCTACGAGCAGTACTTC,CASSISGLAGLTYEQYF
TRBJ2-3,TRBD1,TRBV5-4,-,TGTGCCAGCAGCGACTGGACAGGGGGCGGTCCAGATACGCAGTATTTT,CASSDWTGGGPDTQYF
TRBJ2-7,TRBD2,TRBV12-3/TRBV12-4,many,TGTGCCAGCACCCAGCGGGATTCCGACGAGCAGTACTTC,CASTQRDSDEQYF
TRBJ2-6,-,TRBV7-2,-,TGTGCCAGCAGCTTTGAACCCTCTGGGGCCAACGTCCTGACTTTC,CASSFEPSGANVLTF
TRBJ2-2,TRBD2,TRBV2,many,TGTGCCAGCAGCCGGGGGAGTAGCGGGAGGGCCGGGGAGCTGTTTTTT,CASSRGSSGRAGELFF
TRBJ2-3,TRBD2,TRBV12-3/TRBV12-4,many,TGTGCCAGCAGTTGGGGGGGGAACACAGATACGCAGTATTTT,CASSWGGNTDTQYF
TRBJ1-1,-,TRBV5-1,-,TGCGCCAGCAGCCCCTTGACCGGGGGGAACACTGAAGCTTTCTTT,CASSPLTGGNTEAFF
TRBJ2-2,-,TRBV18,-,TGTGCCAGCTCACCACAGGGGTCCCCCGGGGAGCTGTTTTTT,CASSPQGSPGELFF
TRBJ2-3,TRBD1,TRBV14,-,TGTGCCAGCAGCCCCTCGATGTTGACAGGGCCAACAGATACGCAGTATTTT,CASSPSMLTGPTDTQYF
TRBJ2-1,-,TRBV6-2/TRBV6-3,many,TGTGCCAGCAGTTACCGCCCTCAGGGTACTGGAGAGCAGTTCTTC,CASSYRPQGTGEQFF
TRBJ2-3,TRBD2,TRBV12-3/TRBV12-4,-,TGTGCCAGCAGTTTACCCACCTCACTAGCGGGAGTTCCAGATACGCAGTATTTT,CASSLPTSLAGVPDTQYF
TRBJ2-2,TRBD1,TRBV5-1,few,TGCGCCAGCAGCCCTCGGACAGGGGGCCGGACCGGGGAGCTGTTTTTT,CASSPRTGGRTGELFF
TRBJ2-5,-,TRBV25-1,-,TGTGCCAGCAGTGATCTGGGGGAGGAGACCCAGTACTTC,CASSDLGEETQYF
TRBJ2-7,-,TRBV11-2,few,TGTGCCAGCAGCCAAGCGACTGGGGTTCGCGAAACCGCCTACGAGCAGTACTTC,CASSQATGVRETAYEQYF
TRBJ1-1,-,TRBV19,few,TGTGCCAGTAAAATGTACCTGGGCGGTAACACTGAAGCTTTCTTT,CASKMYLGGNTEAFF
TRBJ2-3,-,TRBV6-2/TRBV6-3,many,TGTGCCAGCAGTTACGGCGGCATCACCGATACGCAGTATTTT,CASSYGGITDTQYF
TRBJ1-1,-,TRBV9,many,TGTGCCAGCAGCGCTCGGGCCGGCAGCGGGCTTGAAGCTTTCTTT,CASSARAGSGLEAFF
TRBJ2-3,TRBD1,TRBV5-1,-,TGCGCCAGCAATGGCGGTAGGGGGCCAACAGATACGCAGTATTTT,CASNGGRGPTDTQYF
TRBJ1-1,TRBD1,TRBV5-1,many,TGCGCCAGCAGCACCGGGACAGTGGACGGTGCTTTCTTT,CASSTGTVDGAFF